The 14 T cell receptor beta chains below all came from one sample that was sequenced in a study of blood T cells in healthy people across ages. A second PCR, run for roughly 7 to 12 cycles, used a sample-barcoded 5' primer plus a J-beta primer mix. One entry per CDR3 protein, called by TCRdb with MiXCR from the 5' RACE reads. The sample contains about 1.1 million distinct CDR3 sequences, around two fifths of which appear only once. The sequenced material came from blood. These receptors originate from a young man in good health.

This sequence joins TRBV2 and TRBJ2-3; 9 nucleotides align to TRBD1. V lost 6 bases and J lost 5; bases outside the gene matches: 9. CDR1 and CDR2 from the germline V gene are SNHLY and FYNNEI. CDR3 length equals 15 residues. The DNA for the CDR3 is TGTGCCAGCAGACCCGGGACAGGGAACGGAGATACGCAGTATTTT. Residues: CASRPGTGNGDTQYF.

There are a few counts of this clonotype. The chain is built from TRBV6-2 or TRBV6-3 and TRBJ1-2; maybe TRBD1 (6 bases). Per the germline V gene, CDR1 is MNHEY and CDR2 is SVGEGT. There are 17 residues in the CDR3. The V gene lost 0 bases and the J gene lost 3 bases, with 17 bases spanning the gap. DNA of the CDR3: TGTGCCAGCAGTTACTCGATCCGAGGCAGGGGTGACTATGGCTACACCTTC. This gives the protein CASSYSIRGRGDYGYTF.

The chain joins TRBV2 to TRBJ1-2; D possibly corresponds to TRBD1 (5 bases). The germline V gene has CDR1 SNHLY and CDR2 FYNNEI. Trimming took off 11 bases at V and 5 bases at J, with 12 bases between the two ends. This CDR3 contains 11 residues. This chain's CDR3 is CAGRRGYGYTF. CDR3 DNA: TGTGCCGGTCGGAGGGGTTATGGCTACACCTTC. The full variable domain, its missing parts supplied by reference TRBV2 and TRBJ1-2, is EPEVTQTPSHQVTQMGQEVILRCVPISNHLYFYWYRQILGQKVEFLVSFYNNEISEKSEIFDDQFSVERPDGSNFTLKIRSTKLEDSAMYFCAGRRGYGYTFGSGTRLTVV.

J is TRBJ1-2 and V is TRBV29-1, with D unresolved. This CDR3 spans 9 amino acids. Germline values: CDR1 SQVTM, CDR2 ANQGSEA. The V and J ends lost 7 bases and 6 bases respectively, with 6 bases between them. The CDR3 DNA follows: TGCAGCGGGGGTGATGGCTACACCTTC. This encodes CSGGDGYTF.

J is TRBJ2-1 and V is TRBV5-1; D uncertain. Looked up from germline, CDR1 is SGHRS and CDR2 is YFSETQ. Deletions cut 0 bases from V and 8 bases from J, with 15 bases between. CDR3 length: 15 residues. The CDR3 DNA is TGCGCCAGCAGCTTGGAAGACTCCTCCCTCCATGAGCAGTTCTTC. Amino acid sequence: CASSLEDSSLHEQFF.

The gene calls are TRBV10-3 and TRBJ1-5, with a possible D match to TRBD1 (5 bases). Trimming removed 1 base from V and 5 bases from J, with 15 bases in between. CDR1 is ENHRY and CDR2 is SYGVKD in the germline V gene. The CDR3 consists of 16 residues. CDR3 nucleotides: TGTGCCATCAGTGAGTGGAATGACAGTGGGGATCAGCCCCAGCATTTT. This encodes CAISEWNDSGDQPQHF.

The rearrangement joins TRBV20-1 to TRBJ1-6; possible D gene TRBD1, 6 bases. The CDR3 sequence is 16 residues long. Germline V lookup: CDR1 DFQATT, CDR2 SNEGSKA (reference sequence). The ends were cut back, 0 bases at V and 7 bases at J, with 16 bases in the middle. In DNA form, the CDR3 reads TGCAGTGCTAGAGATAAGACAGGATACCCGAATTCACCCCTCCACTTT. This sequence encodes CSARDKTGYPNSPLHF.

The gene calls are TRBV6-2 or TRBV6-3 and TRBJ1-1; 8 bases are shared with TRBD1. CDR3 length equals 18 residues. J lost 0 bases, V lost 0 bases, and 9 bases had no gene match. CDR1 and CDR2 from the germline V gene are MNHEY and SVGEGT. For the CDR3, the DNA is TGTGCCAGCAGTTACTCGAAACGACAGGGGTCAATGAACACTGAAGCTTTCTTT. Protein product: CASSYSKRQGSMNTEAFF.

This chain joins TRBV15 and TRBJ2-1; a weak D match, TRBD1 (6 bases). The CDR3 runs to 15 residues. The V end was cut by 2 bases, the J end by 5 bases, with 13 bases between. The germline V gene has CDR1 LNHNV and CDR2 YYDKDF (reference sequence). DNA of the CDR3: TGTGCCACCAGCAGAAACCAACAGGGAAACAATGAGCAGTTCTTC. As protein: CATSRNQQGNNEQFF.

The rearrangement links TRBV28 to TRBJ2-7; D ambiguous. The DNA end is more similar to TRBJ2-4, so the J call may be wrong. Looked up from germline, CDR1 is MDHEN and CDR2 is SYDVKM. The CDR3 runs to 14 residues. CDR3 DNA sequence: TGTGCCAGCAGTTTTGGCTCCCAAGGGCACATTCAGTACTTC. This translates into CASSFGSQGHIQYF.

The sample holds a few counts of this clonotype. The V and J genes are TRBV7-6 and TRBJ1-4; D gene uncertain. Per germline, CDR1 SGHVS and CDR2 FNYEAQ. The CDR3 has 13 residues. V lost 11 bases to trimming and J lost 0 bases, with 10 bases between them. CDR3: CAWRATTNEKLFF. For the CDR3, the DNA is TGTGCCTGGAGGGCCACAACTAATGAAAAACTGTTTTTT.

The chain is built from TRBV6-2 or TRBV6-3 and TRBJ2-3; 8 positions agree with TRBD1. This CDR3 has 15 amino acids. Germline CDR1 and CDR2: MNHEY and SVGEGT. V gave up 6 bases and J gave up 3 bases; unmatched junction bases: 8. This CDR3 is CASRRDRGGTDTQYF. The CDR3 bases are TGTGCCAGCAGACGAGACAGGGGCGGGACAGATACGCAGTATTTT.

This clonotype was recorded once. CDR3 bases: TGCAGTGCTAGGCATCGGGGTAGCTCCTACAATGAGCAGTACTTC. It encodes CSARHRGSSYNEQYF. The rearrangement uses TRBV20-1 and TRBJ2-1, with D perhaps matching TRBD2 (5 bases). The DNA end is more similar to TRBJ2-7, so the J call may be wrong. CDR3 length: 15 residues. Germline CDR1 is DFQATT and CDR2 is SNEGSKA (reference sequence).

This clonotype has only a few counts. J is TRBJ2-7 and V is TRBV7-2, with a possible D match to TRBD2 (6 bases). From germline, CDR1 is SGHTA and CDR2 FQGNSA. The germline V and J ends were trimmed by 1 base and 5 bases, with 15 bases remaining between them. This CDR3 region has 15 residues. CDR3 coding DNA: TGTGCCAGCAGCTTAGTGCGGGGTTTTTCCCACGAGCAGTACTTC. Translated, it gives CASSLVRGFSHEQYF.